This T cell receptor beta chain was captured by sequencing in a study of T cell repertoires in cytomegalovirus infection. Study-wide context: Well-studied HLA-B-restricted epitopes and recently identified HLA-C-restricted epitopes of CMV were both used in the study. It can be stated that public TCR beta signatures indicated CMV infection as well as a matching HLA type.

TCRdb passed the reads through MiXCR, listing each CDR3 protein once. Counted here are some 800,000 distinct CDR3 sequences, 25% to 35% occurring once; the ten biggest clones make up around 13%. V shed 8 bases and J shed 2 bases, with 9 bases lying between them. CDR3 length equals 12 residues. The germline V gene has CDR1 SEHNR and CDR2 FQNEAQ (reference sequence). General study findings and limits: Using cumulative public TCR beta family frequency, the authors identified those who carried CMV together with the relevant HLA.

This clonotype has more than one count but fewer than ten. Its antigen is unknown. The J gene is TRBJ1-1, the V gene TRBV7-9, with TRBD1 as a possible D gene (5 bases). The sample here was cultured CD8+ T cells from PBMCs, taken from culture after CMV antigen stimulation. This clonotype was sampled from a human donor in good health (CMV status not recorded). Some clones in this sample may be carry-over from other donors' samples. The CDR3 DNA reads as TGTGCCAGCCAAAGGGGAAACACTGAAGCTTTCTTT. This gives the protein CASQRGNTEAFF.